A selection of T cell receptor beta chains follows, all from one sample in a study of T-cell memory formation after mild COVID-19. TCRdb processed the 5' RACE reads anew with MiXCR; each CDR3 protein has one entry. The data show 15,000 to 20,000 distinct CDR3 sequences, roughly 21% seen once. The sequenced material came from PBMCs or a T cell subset sorted from them (not recorded which). These receptors were obtained from a man between 18 and 35 years old who had mild COVID-19 (a few samples of this study predate the infection). Cell type and time point are not known. CDR3s include the opening cysteine and the closing phenylalanine or tryptophan. The D gene is left open where the match is weak. Only some rows state a clone size, as once, few, many or a class for expanded clones.

v_gene	j_gene	abundance	d_gene	CDR3nt	CDR3aa
TRBV2	TRBJ2-7	.	TRBD2	TGTGCCTCCCGGACTAGCAGGCCCGAGCAGTACTTC	CASRTSRPEQYF
TRBV3-1	TRBJ1-1	few	.	TGTGCCAGCAGCCAAGATCTCCCCACTCCGGGGTATTATAGTGAAGCTTTCTTT	CASSQDLPTPGYYSEAFF
TRBV28	TRBJ1-1	.	.	TGTGCCAGCAACTTGGGGCGGGGCAGGGGTACGGGCACTGAAGCTTTCTTT	CASNLGRGRGTGTEAFF
TRBV4-3	TRBJ2-3	.	TRBD2	TGCGCCAGCAGCCAAGAGCTGGCGGGAGAGGGCACAGATACGCAGTATTTT	CASSQELAGEGTDTQYF
TRBV4-3	TRBJ2-7	many	.	TGCGCCAGCAGCCCGAGATTCAATGGGCTACACGAGCAGTACTTC	CASSPRFNGLHEQYF
TRBV5-4	TRBJ1-6	many	TRBD1	TGTGCCAGCAGCTTGGAGGTCAGGGGGCATTCACCCCTCCACTTT	CASSLEVRGHSPLHF
TRBV7-2	TRBJ1-5	.	.	TGTGCCAGCAGCTTATCCAGTTATCAGCCCCAGCATTTT	CASSLSSYQPQHF
TRBV27	TRBJ2-1	.	TRBD2	TGTGCCAGCAGTTTTACTAGCGGGAGCTCCTACAATGAGCAGTTCTTC	CASSFTSGSSYNEQFF
TRBV5-6	TRBJ2-2	many	TRBD1	TGTGCCAGCCTGACAGGGGCGCGCAACACCGGGGAGCTGTTTTTT	CASLTGARNTGELFF
TRBV27	TRBJ1-2	once	.	TGTGCCAGCAGTAGAAGTATCCGGTTCGGCTACACCTTC	CASSRSIRFGYTF
TRBV6-5	TRBJ2-2	few	.	TGTGCCAGCAGTTACTCGGGGGGAACCGGGGAGCTGTTTTTT	CASSYSGGTGELFF
TRBV29-1	TRBJ1-2	many	.	TGCAGCGTTGAAGATCGGGGTGGAAGAAACTATGGCTACACCTTC	CSVEDRGGRNYGYTF
TRBV2	TRBJ2-5	.	.	TGTGCCAGCAGACCCACCTGGGGGCGGGGAATGGTAGAGACCCAGTACTTC	CASRPTWGRGMVETQYF
TRBV30	TRBJ2-7	.	.	TGTGCCTGGAGGGGGGTCCACGAGCAGTACTTC	CAWRGVHEQYF
TRBV2	TRBJ1-2	many	.	TGTGCCAGCAGGGACCCTAGAATTACAAACTATGGCTACACCTTC	CASRDPRITNYGYTF
TRBV6-5	TRBJ2-1	few	.	TGTGCCAGCAGTACAGGACCAGTAAACCAGTTCTTC	CASSTGPVNQFF
TRBV5-1	TRBJ2-3	many	TRBD2	TGCGCCAGCAGCTTGGCGGCGGGGGGGCAAGCAGATACGCAGTATTTT	CASSLAAGGQADTQYF
TRBV4-3	TRBJ2-6	many	.	TGCGCCAGCAGCCAAGGGTCCAGCCCCTCTGGGGCCAACGTCCTGACTTTC	CASSQGSSPSGANVLTF
TRBV5-6	TRBJ2-3	many	.	TGTGCCAGCAGCCCACTCGTCAATACGCAGTATTTT	CASSPLVNTQYF
TRBV12-5	TRBJ2-3	.	TRBD2	TGTGCTAGTGGTTTGGTACTAGCGGGCTTCACAGATACGCAGTATTTT	CASGLVLAGFTDTQYF
TRBV7-9	TRBJ2-1	.	TRBD2	TGTGCCAGCAGCTTAGCGGGACTAGTTCAGAATGAGCAGTTCTTC	CASSLAGLVQNEQFF
TRBV20-1	TRBJ2-1	many	TRBD2	TGCAGTGCAATTAGCGGGGGGGCCTACTTTCCTAGTGAGCAGTTCTTC	CSAISGGAYFPSEQFF
TRBV6-2/TRBV6-3	TRBJ2-1	.	.	TGTGCCAGTCACTACGGGGTAGCTAATGAGCAGTTCTTC	CASHYGVANEQFF
TRBV5-4	TRBJ2-7	many	TRBD2	TGTGCCAGCAGCCCCGGGACTACCGGCGAGCAGTACTTC	CASSPGTTGEQYF
TRBV4-1	TRBJ2-2	many	.	TGCGCCAGCAGCCAGGCCTCGGGCAGGTTGAACCCCGGGGAGCTGTTTTTT	CASSQASGRLNPGELFF
TRBV7-2	TRBJ2-6	.	TRBD1	TGTGCCAGCAGCTCAGAGGGGGCAGGGATCACTTCTGGGGCCAACGTCCTGACTTTC	CASSSEGAGITSGANVLTF
TRBV20-1	TRBJ1-3	few	.	TGCAGTGCTAGAGTGGGATCGGGAAACACCATATATTTT	CSARVGSGNTIYF
TRBV4-3	TRBJ2-3	many	TRBD2	TGCGCCAGCAGCCAAGCTGGTTTCCGTAGCGGGGCCCCGTGGGGCACAGATACGCAGTATTTT	CASSQAGFRSGAPWGTDTQYF
TRBV7-2	TRBJ2-7	once	TRBD2	TGTGCCAGCAGCTGGGCTAGCGGAGGTTCCTACGAGCAGTACTTC	CASSWASGGSYEQYF
TRBV4-1	TRBJ2-1	many	.	TGCGCCAGCAGCCAACCCAGCTCCGCCTACAATGAGCAGTTCTTC	CASSQPSSAYNEQFF
TRBV5-1	TRBJ2-6	many	.	TGCGCCAGCACATTGGGATACACGTCTGGGGCCAACGTCCTGACTTTC	CASTLGYTSGANVLTF
TRBV7-3	TRBJ1-6	many	TRBD1	TGTGCCAGCAGCAATCGACAGGGGATTCGTTATAATTCACCCCTCCACTTT	CASSNRQGIRYNSPLHF
TRBV15	TRBJ1-5	many	.	TGTGCCACCAGCAGAGATTTCCCAGGGTACAGCAATCAGCCCCAGCATTTT	CATSRDFPGYSNQPQHF
TRBV4-1	TRBJ2-1	.	.	TGCGCCAGCAGCCAAGACCCGATTCACAATGAGCAGTTCTTC	CASSQDPIHNEQFF
TRBV7-2	TRBJ2-1	.	TRBD1	TGTGCCAGCAGCCTTAGACAGGGCGGGGAGCAGTTCTTC	CASSLRQGGEQFF
TRBV7-9	TRBJ2-5	.	TRBD1	TGTGCCAGCAGGGAGACGGGGACAGGGGGAAAAGAGACCCAGTACTTC	CASRETGTGGKETQYF
TRBV15	TRBJ1-1	many	.	TGTGCCACCAGCAGAGGAGAAAACACTGAAGCTTTCTTT	CATSRGENTEAFF
TRBV7-6	TRBJ1-2	.	TRBD1	TGTGCCAGCAGCCCCCGGACAGGGTGGGATGGCTACACCTTC	CASSPRTGWDGYTF
TRBV7-6	TRBJ2-3	many	.	TGTGCCAGCAGCTTAGCGACAGGAGCGGATACGCAGTATTTT	CASSLATGADTQYF
TRBV6-5	TRBJ2-1	many	TRBD1	TGTGCCAGCAGTTACTCGAGGGGGCTTGATGAGCAGTTCTTC	CASSYSRGLDEQFF
TRBV20-1	TRBJ2-5	medium-sized	TRBD1	TGCAGTGCAATCAGGGGGGAGACCCAGTACTTC	CSAIRGETQYF
TRBV21-1	TRBJ2-1	few	.	TGTGCCAGCAGCAAAGTGACATACAATGAGCAGTTCTTC	CASSKVTYNEQFF